The 28 T cell receptor beta chains reported below all come from one sample, sequenced in a study of cytomegalovirus exposure and HLA in healthy donors. PCR employed 60 Vbeta and 13 Jbeta primers. TCRdb's table, derived via immunoSEQ multiplex PCR, lists solely in-frame clones and lacks some. This sample carries around 100,000 clones, with around 6.5% going to the ten biggest clones. The sample taken for sequencing was PBMCs. Every receptor here comes from a middle-aged man in good health and CMV-seropositive.

The chain uses TRBV6-4 and TRBJ2-6; perhaps TRBD2 as D (5 bases). Trimming stripped 8 bases from V and 1 base from J, with 9 bases between. The CDR3 loop spans 14 amino acids. Germline CDR1 and CDR2: MRHNA and SNTAGT. CDR3 nucleotide sequence: TGTGCCAGCTCACCGGGGTCTGGGGCCAACGTCCTGACTTTC. Translation: CASSPGSGANVLTF.

V is TRBV2 and J is TRBJ1-3, with no clear D. Germline V CDR1 and CDR2: SNHLY, FYNNEI. Trimming left V 1 base short and J 0 bases short, with 7 bases between. This CDR3 contains 15 residues. The CDR3 here is CASSEDSVSGNTIYF. CDR3 nucleotides: TGTGCCAGCAGTGAAGACAGTGTCTCTGGAAACACCATATATTTT. Variable domain in full (rest from reference TRBV2 and TRBJ1-3): EPEVTQTPSHQVTQMGQEVILRCVPISNHLYFYWYRQILGQKVEFLVSFYNNEISEKSEIFDDQFSVERPDGSNFTLKIRSTKLEDSAMYFCASSEDSVSGNTIYFGEGSWLTVV.

V gene TRBV28 combines with J gene TRBJ2-5; maybe TRBD1 (5 bases). The CDR3 length is 15 residues. Trimming shortened V by 5 bases and J by 2 bases, and 15 bases separated the two germline ends. Germline loops: CDR1 MDHEN, CDR2 SYDVKM. This CDR3 is CASSLDTDKQETQYF. CDR3 DNA: TGTGCCAGCAGTCTCGACACGGACAAACAAGAGACCCAGTACTTC. The whole variable domain, remainder taken from reference TRBV28 and TRBJ2-5, is DVKVTQSSRYLVKRTGEKVFLECVQDMDHENMFWYRQDPGLGLRLIYFSYDVKMKEKGDIPEGYSVSREKKERFSLILESASTNQTSMYLCASSLDTDKQETQYFGPGTRLLVL.

The genes are TRBV6-6 and TRBJ1-5, with 11 bases aligning to TRBD1. V dropped 8 bases and J dropped 4; count of bases not matched to a gene: 10. Germline assignment: CDR1 MNHNY and CDR2 SVGAGI (reference sequence). The CDR3 covers 16 residues. The CDR3 DNA is TGTGCCAGCGGGCCCCCCGGGACAGGGGGTAATCAGCCCCAGCATTTT. Amino acid sequence: CASGPPGTGGNQPQHF.

The V call is TRBV13, the J call TRBJ2-5; possibly TRBD2 for D (6 bases). There are 14 residues in the CDR3. Looked up from germline, CDR1 is PRHDT and CDR2 is FYEKMQ (reference sequence). The germline V and J ends were trimmed by 4 bases and 7 bases, with 16 bases remaining between them. CDR3 DNA sequence: TGTGCCAGCAGCTCAATTCGGCGGGATGGGACCCAGTACTTC. Residues: CASSSIRRDGTQYF.

The V gene is TRBV13, the J gene TRBJ2-1; TRBD2 matches at 14 bases. CDR1 and CDR2 (germline): PRHDT, FYEKMQ (reference sequence). The CDR3 is 20 amino acids. Unmatched junction bases numbered 10, after V lost 0 bases and J lost 3 bases. CDR3 in DNA: TGTGCCAGCAGCTTAGGACTCGGGACTAGCGGGAGCGAGGGCTACAATGAGCAGTTCTTC. Its protein product is CASSLGLGTSGSEGYNEQFF.

This chain uses TRBV28 with TRBJ2-1, with TRBD2 matching over 16 bases. Germline assignment: CDR1 MDHEN and CDR2 SYDVKM. This CDR3 has 18 amino acids. The junction had 8 bases not matched to a gene; V was cut back by 6 bases and J by 3 bases. CDR3 in amino acids: CASSPGLAGGDIYNEQFF. DNA for the CDR3: TGTGCCAGCAGCCCGGGACTAGCGGGAGGGGATATCTACAATGAGCAGTTCTTC.

The chain combines TRBV29-1 with TRBJ2-3; D may be TRBD1 (5 bases). The germline CDR1 and CDR2 sequences are SQVTM and ANQGSEA. Trimming shortened V by 5 bases and J by 3 bases, and 15 bases separated the two germline ends. CDR3 length equals 14 residues. CDR3: CSVSLQGTTDTQYF. CDR3 DNA: TGCAGCGTTTCTCTCCAGGGCACTACAGATACGCAGTATTTT.

A note on this clone: An end of the junction differs from the germline gene, which may be a read error. V usage is TRBV19 and J usage is TRBJ1-1, with D possibly matching TRBD1 (6 bases). Germline CDR1 LNHDA, CDR2 SQIVND (reference sequence). The CDR3 is made up of 16 amino acids. This CDR3 is CASKRGHPPGNTEAFF. The CDR3 nucleotides are TGTGCAAGTAAACGGGGACACCCACCGGGCAACACTGAAGCTTTCTTT. Full variable domain (missing parts from reference TRBV19 and TRBJ1-1): DGGITQSPKYLFRKEGQNVTLSCEQNLNHDAMYWYRQDPGQGLRLIYYSQIVNDFQKGDIAEGYSVSREKKESFPLTVTSAQKNPTAFYLCASKRGHPPGNTEAFFGQGTRLTVV.

The CDR3 is CASSRGGPGELFF. Written as DNA, the CDR3 is TGTGCCAGCAGCAGAGGAGGCCCCGGGGAGCTGTTTTTT. The chain recombines TRBV13 with TRBJ2-2, with D perhaps matching TRBD2 (5 bases). The CDR3 is 13 residues long. Germline V CDR1 and CDR2: PRHDT, FYEKMQ (reference sequence). V lost 5 bases and J 6 bases, leaving 10 bases between the germline ends. Based on the CDR3 plus reference TRBV13 and TRBJ2-2, the full variable domain is AAGVIQSPRHLIKEKRETATLKCYPIPRHDTVYWYQQGPGQDPQFLISFYEKMQSDKGSIPDRFSAQQFSDYHSELNMSSLELGDSALYFCASSRGGPGELFFGEGSRLTVL.

This CDR3 is CASSLLVNTDTQYF. The DNA of the CDR3 is TGTGCCAGCAGCCTACTAGTAAACACAGATACGCAGTATTTT. The rearrangement uses TRBV6-1 and TRBJ2-3; the D gene is possibly TRBD2 (5 bases). Trimming removed 6 bases at V and 2 bases at J, with 12 bases between. Per the germline V gene, CDR1 is MNHNS and CDR2 is SASEGT. The CDR3 extends over 14 amino acids.

The chain employs TRBV2 and TRBJ1-2; 7 positions match TRBD1. The germline V gene has CDR1 SNHLY and CDR2 FYNNEI. The CDR3 runs to 13 residues. V lost 5 bases, J lost 8 bases, and 8 bases stayed unmatched. CDR3 nucleotide sequence: TGTGCCAGCAGTATTACAGGGGCTGAAGGCTACACCTTC. Translated, it gives CASSITGAEGYTF.

The V and J genes are TRBV21-1 and TRBJ2-5; TRBD2, the table's D call, was not compared with the DNA. TRBV21-1 is a documented pseudogene. There are 14 residues in the CDR3. The CDR3 DNA follows: TGTGCCAGCAGCAAGGACGGTGGCGGGGAGACCCAGTACTTC. Protein: CASSKDGGGETQYF.

The V gene is TRBV25-1, the J gene TRBJ2-3; unclear D gene. Germline loops: CDR1 MGHDK, CDR2 SYGVNS. CDR3 length equals 12 residues. V was trimmed by 6 bases and J by 2 bases, leaving 6 bases between them. CDR3 nucleotides: TGTGCCAGCAGACAATCCACAGATACGCAGTATTTT. Translating gives CASRQSTDTQYF.

The rearrangement links TRBV27 to TRBJ2-7; TRBD1 is a possible D gene (5 bases). V was trimmed by 0 bases and J by 2 bases, leaving 11 bases between them. Germline-derived CDR1 and CDR2 are MNHEY and SMNVEV (reference sequence). The CDR3 runs to 15 residues. The DNA of the CDR3 is TGTGCCAGCAGTTTATCAGGGGTCCTTACCTACGAGCAGTACTTC. It translates to CASSLSGVLTYEQYF.

The genes are TRBV5-1 and TRBJ1-2; D unresolved. V gave up 0 bases and J gave up 2 bases, with 17 bases separating them. The CDR3 contains 17 residues. Looked up from germline, CDR1 is SGHRS and CDR2 is YFSETQ. The CDR3 loop is CASSLDETGLANYGYTF. The CDR3 DNA sequence: TGCGCCAGCAGCTTGGATGAAACCGGGTTGGCCAACTATGGCTACACCTTC.

The chain is built from TRBV18 and TRBJ1-4; unclear D gene. This CDR3 is built from 15 residues. Trimming left V 3 bases short and J 4 bases short, with 12 bases between. The germline gives CDR1 KGHSH, CDR2 LQKENI. CDR3 sequence: CASSPRSSLNEKLFF. The CDR3 DNA reads as TGTGCCAGCTCACCCCGTAGTTCTCTTAATGAAAAACTGTTTTTT.

About this clone: A read error is likely, as this CDR3 ends without the conserved phenylalanine or tryptophan. The chain recombines TRBV10-3 with TRBJ1-1; no clear D gene. This CDR3 region has 12 residues. Germline CDR1 and CDR2: ENHRY and SYGVKD. V dropped 10 bases and J dropped 7 bases, with 16 bases sitting between them. CDR3 residues: CATDSQTNEAFL. The CDR3 bases are TGTGCCACGGACTCCCAGACCAATGAAGCTTTCCTT.

The chain has TRBV7-8 and TRBJ2-3; 8 bases fit TRBD2. The CDR3 is 17 amino acids. V was pared by 5 bases and J by 6 bases, with 16 bases of the junction left unmatched. Germline V lookup: CDR1 SGHVS, CDR2 FQNEAQ. CDR3 in amino acids: CASSTWGSGNRGDTQYF. CDR3 DNA: TGTGCCAGCAGCACCTGGGGTAGCGGGAATCGCGGGGATACGCAGTATTTT.

The CDR3 sequence: CATSRQRGNQPQHF. The DNA of the CDR3 is TGTGCCACCAGCAGACAAAGGGGGAATCAGCCCCAGCATTTT. This chain connects TRBV15 to TRBJ1-5; tentatively, D is TRBD1 (6 bases). Germline loops: CDR1 LNHNV, CDR2 YYDKDF (reference sequence). V was trimmed by 2 bases and J by 4 bases, leaving 9 bases between them. This CDR3 is 14 amino acids long.

The V and J genes are TRBV11-2 and TRBJ2-1; D is ambiguous. From germline, CDR1 is SGHAT and CDR2 FQNNGV. The CDR3 has 12 residues. V gave up 1 base and J gave up 6 bases, with 4 bases separating them. CDR3 nucleotide sequence: TGTGCCAGCAGCTTAGCCGGCAATGAGCAGTTCTTC. Amino acids: CASSLAGNEQFF.

The rearrangement links TRBV6-5 to TRBJ1-1, with D perhaps TRBD1 (5 bases). CDR1 is MNHEY, CDR2 SVGAGI, per germline. This CDR3 spans 14 amino acids. V lost 6 bases and J lost 3, with 14 bases in between. This CDR3 is CASRRDDSDTEAFF. The CDR3 bases are TGTGCCAGCAGGCGGGACGATTCGGACACTGAAGCTTTCTTT.

The chain carries TRBV14 and TRBJ1-5, with D tentatively TRBD1 (5 bases). The ends were cut back, 4 bases at V and 4 bases at J, with 11 bases in the middle. The CDR3 consists of 14 residues. Germline CDR1 reads SGHDN; CDR2 reads FVKESK. CDR3 protein: CASSRRGSNQPQHF. In DNA, the CDR3 is TGTGCCAGCAGCCGCCGGGGGTCGAATCAGCCCCAGCATTTT. Full variable domain (missing parts from reference TRBV14 and TRBJ1-5): EAGVTQFPSHSVIEKGQTVTLRCDPISGHDNLYWYRRVMGKEIKFLLHFVKESKQDESGMPNNRFLAERTGGTYSTLKVQPAELEDSGVYFCASSRRGSNQPQHFGDGTRLSIL.

The rearrangement links TRBV9 to TRBJ2-3, with TRBD2 matching over 7 bases. This CDR3 is built from 16 residues. Losses at the gene ends were 2 bases for V and 2 bases for J; bases not matched to a gene: 8. CDR1 and CDR2 from the germline V gene are SGDLS and YYNGEE. The CDR3 DNA reads TGTGCCAGCAGCGTTGGGGGGGAGCGGGCCACAGATACGCAGTATTTT. This gives the protein CASSVGGERATDTQYF.

The CDR3 spells CASSLVAGQGVYEQYF. The CDR3 region has the DNA TGTGCCAGCAGCTTAGTTGCGGGACAGGGTGTTTACGAGCAGTACTTC. The V gene is TRBV7-9, the J gene TRBJ2-7, with 9 bases matching TRBD1. Germline V gene lookup returns CDR1 SEHNR and CDR2 FQNEAQ (reference sequence). The CDR3 totals 16 residues. V dropped 1 base and J dropped 4; count of bases not matched to a gene: 8.

The gene calls are TRBV5-1 and TRBJ2-1; 11 bases match TRBD2. Germline loops: CDR1 SGHRS, CDR2 YFSETQ. The J segment lost 4 bases and the V segment lost 4 bases, leaving 10 bases of the junction unmatched. CDR3 size: 17 residues. CDR3 DNA sequence: TGCGCCAGCAGCGGTGGACTAGCGGGTGGGGGATACAATGAGCAGTTCTTC. Amino acid sequence: CASSGGLAGGGYNEQFF.

CDR3: CAIRAGTSNTGELFF. CDR3 coding DNA: TGTGCCATCAGGGCCGGGACATCGAACACCGGGGAGCTGTTTTTT. V is TRBV10-3 and J is TRBJ2-2; tentative D call: TRBD1 (6 bases). This CDR3 has 15 residues. Trimming cost V 6 bases and J 0 bases, with 11 bases left between them. Germline V gene sequence: CDR1 ENHRY, CDR2 SYGVKD.

The chain carries TRBV6-5 and TRBJ1-1; no reliable D call. The ends were cut back, 8 bases at V and 6 bases at J, with 19 bases in the middle. Germline-derived CDR1 and CDR2 are MNHEY and SVGAGI. This CDR3 has 14 amino acids. The CDR3 DNA sequence: TGTGCCAGCGGCACGACGGGGATTTGGTCTGAAGCTTTCTTT. Translating it yields CASGTTGIWSEAFF.